A selection of T cell receptor beta chains follows, all from one sample in a study of cytomegalovirus exposure and HLA in healthy donors. This table comes from immunoSEQ multiplex PCR, and its TCRdb copy is limited to in-frame clones, with some not included. This sample has under 250,000 clones, with approximately 78% found just once. Source material: PBMCs. All receptors come from a woman in her twenties or thirties in good health and CMV-seronegative. CDR3s include the opening cysteine and the closing phenylalanine or tryptophan. The order of the fields is D gene, J gene, V gene, clone size, CDR3 DNA, CDR3 protein. D genes are given only for firm matches. A row's size may be missing; if present it is once, few, many or a size class.

NA	TRBJ2-7	TRBV5-6	NA	TGTGCCAGCAGCCGTACTATGGCCGAGCAGTACTTC	CASSRTMAEQYF
NA	TRBJ1-1	TRBV5-6	once	TGTGCCAGCAGCTTCCGGACAGCGAACACTGAAGCTTTCTTT	CASSFRTANTEAFF
NA	TRBJ1-3	TRBV30	NA	TGTGCCTGGAGTGTAGGGGTAGTGGCTGGAAACACCATATATTTT	CAWSVGVVAGNTIYF
TRBD2	TRBJ2-7	TRBV13	NA	TGTGCCAGCAGCTCAAGCGGGAGAGGCCGGGAGCAGTACTTC	CASSSSGRGREQYF
NA	TRBJ2-3	TRBV5-1	once	TGCGCCAGCAGCACCCGGAAGGCGCGACAGCTTAGCACAGATACGCAGTATTTT	CASSTRKARQLSTDTQYF
TRBD1	TRBJ1-1	TRBV6-5	NA	TGTGCCAGCAGTTCTACGAGGGGACAGGTAGAAGCTTTCTTT	CASSSTRGQVEAFF
TRBD1	TRBJ1-5	TRBV29-1	NA	TGCAGCGTTGAAGATCAGGGGGCAGGTCAGCCCCAGCATTTT	CSVEDQGAGQPQHF
TRBD2	TRBJ2-5	TRBV29-1	NA	TGCAGCGTTGGAGTAGCGGGAGGGGTACAAGAGACCCAGTACTTC	CSVGVAGGVQETQYF
NA	TRBJ1-2	TRBV4-1	NA	TGCGCCAGCAGCCTCCCGACAGTCCCTAACTATGGCTACACCTTC	CASSLPTVPNYGYTF
NA	TRBJ2-1	TRBV28	NA	TGTGCCAGCAGCGATGGTACTACCTCCTACAATGAGCAGTTCTTC	CASSDGTTSYNEQFF
TRBD1	TRBJ1-2	TRBV29-1	NA	TGCAGCGACGAGGGACAGGGTCCCTATGGCTACACCTTC	CSDEGQGPYGYTF
TRBD1	TRBJ1-5	TRBV30	NA	TGTGCCTGGAGCGGTCAGGGGGCCAGTCAGCCCCAGCATTTT	CAWSGQGASQPQHF
NA	TRBJ2-2	TRBV4-1	NA	TGCGCCAGCAGCTATGAGACAGGCGTCACCGGGGAGCTGTTTTTT	CASSYETGVTGELFF
NA	TRBJ1-1	TRBV27	NA	TGTGCCAGCAGCACCACACGGAACACTGAAGCTTTCTTT	CASSTTRNTEAFF
TRBD2	TRBJ2-3	TRBV30	NA	TGTGCCTGGAGTGTAGGGACTAGCGGCACAGATACGCAGTATTTT	CAWSVGTSGTDTQYF
NA	TRBJ1-2	TRBV6-5	NA	TGTGCCAGCAGTTATGGGGGGTACTATGGCTACACCTTC	CASSYGGYYGYTF
NA	TRBJ1-5	TRBV7-7	NA	TGTGTTCACGACGGGGGGCGCTGGGGCAATCAGCCCCAGCATTTT	CVHDGGRWGNQPQHF
NA	TRBJ1-1	TRBV4-1	NA	TGCGCCAGCAGCCAAGATCAGGGCGGATATGAAGCTTTCTTT	CASSQDQGGYEAFF
NA	TRBJ1-2	TRBV6-1	NA	TGTGCCAGCAGTGCGGAAACTGGGGCCATCTATGGCTACACCTTC	CASSAETGAIYGYTF
TRBD1	TRBJ1-5	TRBV18	NA	TGTGCCAGCTCCCTCGACAGGGACCTCCATCAGCCCCAGCATTTT	CASSLDRDLHQPQHF
NA	TRBJ1-1	TRBV5-1	NA	TGCGCCAGCAGCTTGGGGCAGGCAGTAGGCACTGAAGCTTTCTTT	CASSLGQAVGTEAFF
TRBD2	TRBJ2-1	TRBV6-4	many	TGTGCCAGCAGTGACGGGACTAGCACCAATGAGCAGTTCTTC	CASSDGTSTNEQFF
NA	TRBJ1-1	TRBV7-9	NA	TGTGCCAGCAGCTTAGGTCCAGGTAGAGCTTTCTTT	CASSLGPGRAFF